This TCR beta chain was profiled in a study of Graves' ophthalmopathy and Graves' hyperthyroidism listed by TCRdb under 2018. Concerning the study at large: Peripheral blood was collected before any treatment was given, at the time of initial diagnosis. To explore V-J signatures that separate ophthalmopathy from hyperthyroidism, a discovery set of fewer than 110 patients was enrolled, consisting of under 50 with ophthalmopathy and about 60 with stable hyperthyroidism. After sampling, hyperthyroidism patients received methimazole starting at 30 mg daily, and ophthalmopathy patients received high-dose intravenous methylprednisolone. The independent validation cohort included about 20 hyperthyroidism patients plus 17 patients who later progressed from hyperthyroidism to ophthalmopathy. In roughly six hyperthyroidism patients, the T-cell repertoires found in thyroid tissue were compared with those found in blood. The study used signatures of the TCR beta repertoire to tell Graves' ophthalmopathy apart from Graves' hyperthyroidism and to predict which patients would progress to ophthalmopathy. The 100 discovery patients were divided at random into training and test sets in a 7:3 ratio. In total, some 130 blood samples were TCR-sequenced: some 43 ophthalmopathy, 80 or so hyperthyroidism and approximately 17 hyperthyroidism-to-ophthalmopathy patients. What the research found in general, with its limitations: Sample size was not statistically predetermined, and group allocation was not concealed from the investigators. In validation, the model predicted ophthalmopathy progression with about 71% sensitivity and 72.22% specificity; some 13 predicted patients were CT-confirmed with GO in a median of approximately six months. Most of the expanded thyroid clonotypes with a frequency above 0.001 were also detected in blood, and it was suggested that the thyroid immune response may be reflected by blood repertoires. In cross-validation, the 13-signature model distinguished ophthalmopathy from stable hyperthyroidism with almost 90% sensitivity and 81% to 83% specificity, and in the test set the corresponding values were roughly 80% and 76%.

Points on this clonotype: Its binding antigen is unknown. Base qualities are not provided; no much larger clone lies one nucleotide away.

CDR1 is given as SGHVS and CDR2 as FNYEAQ, both from the germline V gene. The CDR3, cysteine through phenylalanine, is 13 amino acids long. This entry keeps only the CDR3 DNA: 39 bases, framed from base 1. The junction carries 9 bases between V and J, which are trimmed by 5 bases and 4 bases respectively. For repertoire sequencing, TCR beta CDR3 regions were amplified from RNA transcripts. The first round of RT-PCR was done with HTBI primers and the Qiagen OneStep RT-PCR kit, and was followed by a second round of multiplex PCR, then size selection and purification. Libraries were sequenced paired-end with 100 bp reads on an Illumina HiSeq2000. As for the original processing: SOAPnuke was used for read processing, and reads with adapters, uncalled bases, a mean Phred below 15, or no exact constant-primer or identifier match were discarded. COPE v1.2.5 was used to merge high-quality paired reads. Unique nucleotide sequences were defined as clonotypes and aligned to IMGT TRB V, D and J references using MiTCR v1.1. The analysis was limited to V-J combinations with a frequency above 0.0001, which together covered 99.2% of repertoires. For each V-J combination, a TCR clonal expansion and chaos score was defined as F50 clonal expansion divided by the chaos observed in the TCRdist matrix. Welch's t-statistics and random forest were used to reduce features to about 14 V-J combinations, which were fed into a naive Bayes classifier. Thyroid-blood repertoire similarity was quantified with the Morisita-Horn index. TCRdb trimmed the raw reads at Q25, called clones with MiXCR and kept productive beta chains. Rows are unified per CDR3 protein, each entry keeping the most common DNA and genes. The V and J calls and clone size are TCRdb's, not the authors'. This sample has roughly 380,000 distinct CDR3 sequences in its table, and 15% of those were observed once. The ten largest account for about 7.3% of the sample.

Hyperthyroidism was considered stable if no progression to ophthalmopathy occurred within 18 months of follow-up. The hyperthyroidism patients were 18 to 65 years old and newly diagnosed, with a disease duration of less than 2 months. Patients were excluded if they had other autoimmune diseases, uncontrolled infections, pregnancy or lactation. Clinical symptoms, serum thyroxine, TRAb, thyroid ultrasound and orbital computed tomography were used for diagnosis. Ficoll-Paque density gradient centrifugation was used to isolate PBMCs from 9.5 to 10 ml of fresh peripheral blood. Trizol reagent was used to extract the total RNA, and its quality was then checked on an Agilent 2100 Bioanalyzer.

Sequenced sample: peripheral blood. This receptor was obtained from a woman between 18 and 29 years old with stable Graves' hyperthyroidism. Donor details come from another sample of the same person, matched by shared clones. The rearranged chain carries TRBV7-6 and TRBJ1-3; tentative D gene TRBD1, with 5 bases matching. The CDR3 corresponds to CASSRRQGNTIYF. The nucleotides read TGTGCCAGCAGCCGAAGACAGGGAAACACCATATATTTT.